A selection of T cell receptor beta chains follows, all from one sample in a study of shared clonotypes between healthy human individuals. Some clones are missing from TCRdb's copy, which holds only in-frame ones; the method was immunoSEQ multiplex PCR. Among roughly 1,100,000 clones listed, around 74% were seen once. Sequenced material: memory CD4+ T cells sorted from blood. The source is a man between 18 and 35 years old in good health. Each CDR3 is given without its conserved first and last residue. D genes are given only for firm matches. Size values are once, few and many counts, or a class for expanded clones, and some rows have none.

>TRBV7-2|NA|NA|TRBJ2-5
ASSLAPSRETQY
>TRBV7-2|TRBD2|NA|TRBJ2-3
ASSFLAGALSDTQY
>TRBV13|TRBD1|NA|TRBJ1-2
ASSLKATGDSYGYT
>TRBV19|NA|NA|TRBJ1-2
ASSINVGYYGYT
>TRBV19|TRBD1|NA|TRBJ1-2
ASSIAERTGFTYGYT
>TRBV5-1|NA|NA|TRBJ2-3
ASSLRGASTDTQY
>TRBV19|TRBD2|once|TRBJ2-5
ASSRGGAAGETQY
>TRBV27|NA|NA|TRBJ2-7
ASSLTSGGAYEQY
>TRBV7-2|TRBD1|once|TRBJ1-2
ASSQGAPYGYT
>TRBV6-5|NA|once|TRBJ1-1
ASSLGLGEAF
>TRBV2|NA|many|TRBJ1-6
ASSEGIGGLNSPLH
>TRBV6-5|NA|NA|TRBJ2-3
ASSYRASSTDTQY
>TRBV18|NA|NA|TRBJ1-2
ASSAGTDYGYT
>TRBV15|NA|NA|TRBJ1-3
ATSFDRGNTIY
>TRBV5-1|TRBD1|NA|TRBJ1-1
ASRFDRGNTEAF
>TRBV30|TRBD1|few|TRBJ2-2
AQRGQGYSTGELF
>TRBV2|NA|few|TRBJ1-3
ASSRLGGNTIY
>TRBV7-9|NA|NA|TRBJ2-1
ASSLPVGNEQF
>TRBV28|TRBD2|NA|TRBJ2-3
ASSFNARSGGFTDTQY
>TRBV18|TRBD1|NA|TRBJ1-2
ASSPLTGRGIDYGYT
>TRBV27|NA|few|TRBJ2-5
ASSFGTRGTQY
>TRBV30|TRBD2|NA|TRBJ2-3
AWSPGTSGGIGVQY
>TRBV6-5|TRBD1|NA|TRBJ2-5
ASGDRGLETQY
>TRBV10-2|TRBD2|NA|TRBJ2-5
ASNERTSGRQETQY
>TRBV15|TRBD2|NA|TRBJ2-5
ATSRDFTSGGETQY
>TRBV7-2|NA|NA|TRBJ1-3
ASSSVRVSGNTIY
>TRBV5-1|TRBD1|NA|TRBJ2-5
ASSLAPGQGSGETQY
>TRBV7-9|NA|once|TRBJ2-5
ASSPGHSTKETQY
>TRBV7-9|TRBD2|once|TRBJ2-5
ASSFGSGGFSQETQY
>TRBV15|NA|few|TRBJ2-1
ATSRSRDTGNEQF
>TRBV11-2|TRBD1|NA|TRBJ2-5
ASRPTGAQPGTQY
>TRBV11-1|TRBD1|NA|TRBJ2-5
ASSMGQQETQY
>TRBV19|NA|NA|TRBJ2-7
ASRLRQAGVYEQY
>TRBV9|NA|many|TRBJ2-3
ASSERGTGGLTDTQY
>TRBV10-3|NA|few|TRBJ1-5
AISEGQLYSNQPQH
>TRBV2|NA|few|TRBJ2-1
ASRVQGTGRDEQF
>TRBV6-1|NA|NA|TRBJ1-4
ASTGGGLGEKLF
>TRBV4-3|TRBD1|few|TRBJ2-3
ASSQDRGQLGTDTQY
>TRBV7-2|TRBD1|NA|TRBJ1-1
ASSFSGGLNTEAF
>TRBV25-1|TRBD2|NA|TRBJ2-2
ASTPSGGRTGELF
>TRBV19|NA|NA|TRBJ1-2
ATHKENRNRNYGYT
>TRBV6-5|NA|NA|TRBJ2-7
ASSSRGPSWEQY
>TRBV18|TRBD1|NA|TRBJ1-4
ASSPDRGSEKLF
>TRBV7-9|NA|once|TRBJ1-4
ASSSWGRGLTNEKLF
>TRBV10-3|NA|NA|TRBJ2-3
AISATGGVRLAVTDTQY
>TRBV28|TRBD1|NA|TRBJ1-2
ASSGQGASGYT
>TRBV11-2|TRBD1|NA|TRBJ2-5
ASSVGQGFEETQY
>TRBV6-4|TRBD1|few|TRBJ1-5
ASSPGQGAGQPQH
>TRBV6-1|NA|NA|TRBJ2-7
ASHSDSYEQY
>TRBV27|NA|NA|TRBJ2-5
ASSLWWAQY
>TRBV5-5|NA|NA|TRBJ2-3
ASSRSPRVGTDTQY
>TRBV6-1|TRBD2|NA|TRBJ2-3
ASSMGGSTDTQY
>TRBV7-2|NA|NA|TRBJ1-2
ASSLLGGQGYGYT
>TRBV29-1|TRBD1|NA|TRBJ2-1
SVRTGAEQF